This T cell receptor (beta chain) originates from a study of T cell repertoires in cytomegalovirus infection. The wider study: The authors relied on CMV epitopes, both recently identified HLA-C-restricted and well-studied HLA-B-restricted. Public TCR beta signature analysis indicated the presence of both CMV infection and matching HLA type.

Study-wide findings and caveats: Cumulative frequency (of public TCR beta family members) identified carriers of CMV plus the relevant HLA. In two of eight donors, the top clonotype was HLA-C-restricted CMV-specific.

TCRdb re-analysed the reads in MiXCR, keeping a single row per CDR3 protein. The repertoire holds roughly 700,000 distinct CDR3 sequences, around a third seen once, with around a sixth in the top ten. Of note for this clonotype: Its target is not known.

This CDR3 comprises 15 residues. The germline CDR1 and CDR2 sequences are SNHLY and FYNNEI. Trimming cost V 3 bases and J 2 bases; bases outside gene matches: 7. The receptor was isolated from a human donor in good health (CMV status not recorded). Some clones in this sample may be carry-over from other donors' samples. The J gene is TRBJ2-7, the V gene TRBV2; TRBD2 matches at 7 bases. The material was cultured PBMCs, obtained from culture after CMV antigen stimulation. CDR3 residues: CASSEVGGGTYEQYF. The CDR3 bases are TGTGCCAGCAGTGAGGTTGGGGGGGGTACCTACGAGCAGTACTTC.